The 30 T cell receptor beta chains below all came from one sample that was sequenced in a study of blood T cell repertoires in COVID-19. Measured with immunoSEQ multiplex PCR; TCRdb has only the in-frame clones, and not every one. This table holds some 100,000 clones, roughly 87% found once. Sequenced input: peripheral blood. The source is a human donor in a cohort sampled during active COVID-19.

The chain recombines TRBV29-1 with TRBJ2-2; no definite D call. The CDR3 covers 14 residues. Trimming removed 5 bases from V and 1 base from J, with 11 bases in between. Germline-derived CDR1 and CDR2 are SQVTM and ANQGSEA. This chain's CDR3 is CSVTRSGNTGELFF. DNA for the CDR3: TGCAGCGTTACTCGGTCCGGGAACACCGGGGAGCTGTTTTTT.

V gene TRBV6-4 combines with J gene TRBJ1-1; a weak D match, TRBD1 (5 bases). Germline-derived CDR1 and CDR2 are MRHNA and SNTAGT. This CDR3 is built from 14 residues. V was cut by 5 bases and J by 6 bases, with 16 bases left in between. CDR3 bases: TGTGCCAGCAGTCTGACAGTTAATAAGGCTGAAGCTTTCTTT. Translating it yields CASSLTVNKAEAFF.

This chain joins TRBV6-4 and TRBJ1-1; 9 bases line up with TRBD1. There are 13 residues in the CDR3. V shed 6 bases and J 3 bases; nucleotides not matched to a gene: 2. CDR1 and CDR2 from the germline V gene are MRHNA and SNTAGT. This chain's CDR3 is CASSRDRDTEAFF. The CDR3 bases are TGTGCCAGCAGCCGGGACAGGGACACTGAAGCTTTCTTT.

This clone was seen a single time. V is TRBV6-5 and J is TRBJ2-5; 7 nucleotides match TRBD2. Germline V lookup: CDR1 MNHEY, CDR2 SVGAGI. J gave up 3 bases and V 7 bases, and 5 bases lay outside the gene matches. This CDR3 comprises 13 residues. This CDR3 reads CASTWAGEETQYF. The CDR3 DNA reads as TGTGCCAGCACCTGGGCGGGAGAAGAGACCCAGTACTTC.

The chain recombines TRBV13 with TRBJ1-2, with TRBD1 identical over 11 bases. J was trimmed by 4 bases and V by 1 base; bases with no gene match: 8. Germline-derived CDR1 and CDR2 are PRHDT and FYEKMQ (reference sequence). The CDR3 runs to 17 residues. The CDR3 DNA follows: TGTGCCAGCAGCTTAGACCTGGACAGGGGGCCCGTCTATGGCTACACCTTC. Encoded protein: CASSLDLDRGPVYGYTF.

The rearrangement links TRBV19 to TRBJ2-7; 11 bases line up with TRBD1. With V trimmed by 3 bases and J by 5 bases, 9 bases remained unmatched. In germline, CDR1 is LNHDA, CDR2 SQIVND (reference sequence). The CDR3 has 16 residues. Here the CDR3 reads CASSIIWTGGLNEQYF. The CDR3 nucleotides read TGTGCCAGTAGTATCATATGGACAGGGGGCTTGAACGAGCAGTACTTC.

The chain is built from TRBV25-1 and TRBJ2-1; no reliable D call. Germline V CDR1 and CDR2: MGHDK, SYGVNS. This CDR3 has 12 residues. V was clipped by 1 base and J by 10 bases, with 8 bases between them. The CDR3 DNA is TGTGCCAGCAGTGAATTGAGAAAGGAGCAGTTCTTC. It specifies CASSELRKEQFF.

The chain recombines TRBV5-1 with TRBJ2-2; D is uncertain. Germline CDR1 and CDR2: SGHRS and YFSETQ. The CDR3 sequence is 16 residues long. The V gene lost 2 bases and the J gene lost 1 base, with 12 bases spanning the gap. For the CDR3, the DNA is TGCGCCAGCAGCTTTCGATCGGCGGTGAACACCGGGGAGCTGTTTTTT. Encoded protein: CASSFRSAVNTGELFF.

The rearrangement uses TRBV18 and TRBJ2-7, with 9 bases matching TRBD1. The CDR3 has 15 amino acids. The germline V gene encodes CDR1 KGHSH and CDR2 LQKENI. With V trimmed by 2 bases and J by 4 bases, 6 bases remained unmatched. For the CDR3, the DNA is TGTGCCAGCTCACCAGCAACAGGGGGCGAGTACGAGCAGTACTTC. Amino acids: CASSPATGGEYEQYF.

The V gene is TRBV3-1 (or the pseudogene TRBV3-2), the J gene TRBJ2-7; D gene unclear. The V gene lost 1 base and the J gene lost 6 bases, with 13 bases spanning the gap. Germline V lookup: CDR1 LGHDT, CDR2 YNNKEL (reference sequence). The CDR3 loop spans 14 amino acids. DNA of the CDR3: TGTGCCAGCAGCCAAGCGGTCGGCGGCAGCGAGCAGTACTTC. Translation gives CASSQAVGGSEQYF.

The V call is TRBV16, the J call TRBJ2-3; D is undetermined. The germline V and J ends were trimmed by 0 bases and 0 bases, with 7 bases remaining between them. The CDR3 is 15 amino acids. In germline, CDR1 is KGHSY, CDR2 FQNENV. CDR3 protein: CASSQSVASTDTQYF. CDR3 DNA: TGTGCCAGCAGCCAATCGGTGGCCAGCACAGATACGCAGTATTTT.

In its sample, this clone was seen a few times. V is TRBV30 and J is TRBJ2-6; 7 bases agree with TRBD1. Germline V gives CDR1 GTSNPN, CDR2 SVGIG (reference sequence). V shed 4 bases, J shed 2 bases, and the junction held 5 bases outside the gene matches. CDR3 length equals 15 residues. CDR3: CAWTHDRAGANVLTF. The CDR3 DNA sequence: TGTGCCTGGACCCACGACAGGGCTGGGGCCAACGTCCTGACTTTC.

The J gene is TRBJ2-1, the V gene TRBV11-3, with a possible D match to TRBD2 (5 bases). Per germline, CDR1 SGHNT and CDR2 YENEEA. V was clipped by 5 bases and J by 4 bases, with 18 bases between them. The CDR3 sequence is 16 residues long. CDR3 DNA sequence: TGTGCCAGCAGCCCCGGGGAGAGCGGCGCTTACAATGAGCAGTTCTTC. It translates to CASSPGESGAYNEQFF.

V gene TRBV10-2 combines with J gene TRBJ2-7; 13 bases map to TRBD2. CDR3 size: 18 residues. The trim removed 6 bases at V and 1 base at J, leaving 12 bases unmatched. Looked up from germline, CDR1 is WSHSY and CDR2 is SAAADI. As DNA, the CDR3 is TGCGCCAGCAGCAGGACTAGCGGGAGCGGACGCACATCCTACGAGCAGTACTTC. Residues: CASSRTSGSGRTSYEQYF.

A few counts support this clone. J is TRBJ2-7 and V is TRBV25-1, with TRBD1 as a possible D gene (6 bases). V shed 4 bases and J shed 3 bases, with 13 bases lying between them. This CDR3 region has 14 residues. Germline V gene lookup returns CDR1 MGHDK and CDR2 SYGVNS. The CDR3 is CASSGAGTSYEQYF. DNA for the CDR3: TGTGCCAGCAGTGGGGCCGGGACAAGCTACGAGCAGTACTTC.

The chain is built from TRBV7-9 and TRBJ1-2; D not resolved. Germline CDR1 is SEHNR and CDR2 is FQNEAQ (reference sequence). V dropped 0 bases and J dropped 2 bases, with 4 bases sitting between them. The CDR3 loop spans 13 amino acids. The CDR3 spells CASSLALNYGYTF. CDR3 bases: TGTGCCAGCAGCTTAGCGTTAAACTATGGCTACACCTTC.

The chain couples TRBV5-1 to TRBJ1-2, with 7 bases matching TRBD1. The CDR3 extends over 14 amino acids. The J segment lost 7 bases and the V segment lost 1 base, leaving 7 bases of the junction unmatched. Germline V gene sequence: CDR1 SGHRS, CDR2 YFSETQ. The CDR3 loop reads CASSLSGGQTGYTF. The CDR3 DNA reads TGCGCCAGCAGCTTGAGTGGGGGACAGACTGGCTACACCTTC.

V usage is TRBV7-6 and J usage is TRBJ1-2; D uncertain. The germline gives CDR1 SGHVS, CDR2 FNYEAQ. Trimming pared 5 bases from V and 4 bases from J, leaving 14 bases between. The CDR3 length is 14 residues. The CDR3 loop is CASSPRSSSYGYTF. The DNA for the CDR3 is TGTGCCAGCAGCCCTAGGTCCAGTTCCTATGGCTACACCTTC.

The chain recombines TRBV6-5 with TRBJ2-3; tentatively, D is TRBD1 (5 bases). CDR1 and CDR2 (germline): MNHEY, SVGAGI. Trimming took off 5 bases at V and 3 bases at J, with 12 bases between the two ends. CDR3 length equals 14 residues. The CDR3 spells CASSQPGLTDTQYF. Written as DNA, the CDR3 is TGTGCCAGCAGTCAACCAGGGTTAACAGATACGCAGTATTTT.

The chain has TRBV18 and TRBJ1-6, with D perhaps matching TRBD1 (5 bases). Between the trimmed V and J ends, which lost 4 bases and 5 bases, there was a span of 12 bases. In germline, CDR1 is KGHSH, CDR2 LQKENI. The CDR3 loop spans 15 amino acids. The CDR3 sequence is CASSLDKSDNSPLHF. The CDR3 DNA reads as TGTGCCAGCTCACTGGACAAATCCGATAATTCACCCCTCCACTTT. Full variable domain (missing parts from reference TRBV18 and TRBJ1-6): NAGVMQNPRHLVRRRGQEARLRCSPMKGHSHVYWYRQLPEEGLKFMVYLQKENIIDESGMPKERFSAEFPKEGPSILRIQQVVRGDSAAYFCASSLDKSDNSPLHFGNGTRLTVT.

The chain employs TRBV4-2 and TRBJ1-5, with 7 nucleotides matching TRBD1. In germline, CDR1 is LGHNA, CDR2 YNFKEQ. The CDR3 consists of 16 residues. The V segment lost 3 bases and the J segment 2 bases; nucleotides outside the gene matches: 7. The DNA for the CDR3 is TGTGCCAGCAGCCATGTGGTGCAGGGGGGCAATCAGCCCCAGCATTTT. Its translation: CASSHVVQGGNQPQHF.

V is TRBV19 and J is TRBJ1-5, with D uncertain. Germline assignment: CDR1 LNHDA and CDR2 SQIVND (reference sequence). Trimming shortened V by 3 bases and J by 1 base, and 4 bases separated the two germline ends. This CDR3 has 13 amino acids. CDR3 residues: CASSISSNQPQHF. The CDR3 DNA is TGTGCCAGTAGTATTTCGAGCAATCAGCCCCAGCATTTT. Filled out from reference TRBV19 and TRBJ1-5, the complete variable domain reads DGGITQSPKYLFRKEGQNVTLSCEQNLNHDAMYWYRQDPGQGLRLIYYSQIVNDFQKGDIAEGYSVSREKKESFPLTVTSAQKNPTAFYLCASSISSNQPQHFGDGTRLSIL.

This chain joins TRBV28 and TRBJ2-3; 12 bases are a match to TRBD2. J lost 6 bases, V lost 6 bases, and 7 bases had no gene match. The CDR3 is 15 amino acids. Germline lookup yields CDR1 MDHEN and CDR2 SYDVKM. The DNA of the CDR3 is TGTGCCAGCAGGGCGACTAGCGGGAGAGGTGATACGCAGTATTTT. Translated: CASRATSGRGDTQYF.

The V gene is TRBV6-5, the J gene TRBJ1-2; no clear D. Trimming stripped 7 bases from V and 0 bases from J, with 15 bases between. The V gene's germline CDR1 is MNHEY and CDR2 SVGAGI. This CDR3 has 15 amino acids. Here the CDR3 DNA reads TGTGCCAGCACCCTCGAAAAAATAGCTAACTATGGCTACACCTTC. Protein product: CASTLEKIANYGYTF.

The genes are TRBV9 and TRBJ2-7; possible D gene TRBD1, 6 bases. V lost 4 bases and J 6 bases, leaving 26 bases between the germline ends. The CDR3 consists of 17 residues. The V gene's germline CDR1 is SGDLS and CDR2 YYNGEE. The CDR3 DNA sequence: TGTGCCAGCAGCCCAGGGGCGACGGGGAGTCGCTTAGTCGAGCAGTACTTC. Translated, it gives CASSPGATGSRLVEQYF. Combining the CDR3 with reference TRBV9 and TRBJ2-7 gives the whole variable domain DSGVTQTPKHLITATGQRVTLRCSPRSGDLSVYWYQQSLDQGLQFLIQYYNGEERAKGNILERFSAQQFPDLHSELNLSSLELGDSALYFCASSPGATGSRLVEQYFGPGTRLTVT.

A single count supports this clone. The J gene is TRBJ2-3, the V gene TRBV4-2, with 10 bases matching TRBD2. The germline V gene has CDR1 LGHNA and CDR2 YNFKEQ. CDR3 size: 20 residues. V gave up 0 bases and J gave up 2 bases; unmatched junction bases: 14. DNA for the CDR3: TGTGCCAGCAGCCAAGAAAGGGGGAGCGGGGGGGCTGTATTCACAGATACGCAGTATTTT. This codes for CASSQERGSGGAVFTDTQYF.

This sequence joins TRBV25-1 and TRBJ1-1, with 10 nucleotides matching TRBD1. This CDR3 region has 14 residues. V shed 7 bases, J shed 6 bases, and the junction held 8 bases outside the gene matches. CDR1 and CDR2 (germline): MGHDK, SYGVNS. This CDR3 reads CASTTGTGEPEAFF. In DNA, the CDR3 is TGTGCCAGCACCACCGGGACAGGGGAACCTGAAGCTTTCTTT.

J is TRBJ2-4 and V is TRBV5-1; perhaps TRBD2 as D (7 bases). The CDR3 has 18 amino acids. The V end lost 0 bases, the J end lost 1 base, and 17 bases lay between the germline ends. Germline V gene sequence: CDR1 SGHRS, CDR2 YFSETQ. CDR3 in DNA: TGCGCCAGCAGCTTGGCATCTCAACGGGGGGCGGCCAAAAACATTCAGTACTTC. Protein product: CASSLASQRGAAKNIQYF.

This clone has only one observation. The V call is TRBV5-1, the J call TRBJ2-5; D is uncertain. The germline gives CDR1 SGHRS, CDR2 YFSETQ. This CDR3 comprises 12 residues. Trimming shortened V by 0 bases and J by 5 bases, and 5 bases separated the two germline ends. CDR3 sequence reads: CASSLVQETQYF. The CDR3 region has the DNA TGCGCCAGCAGCTTGGTCCAGGAGACCCAGTACTTC.

This sequence joins TRBV7-6 and TRBJ2-7, with 8 bases fitting TRBD1. Germline trimming cut 1 base from V and 1 base from J; bases unmatched to any gene: 9. The CDR3 has 17 residues. Germline V CDR1 and CDR2: SGHVS, FNYEAQ. CDR3: CASSLESPGTGSYEQYF. CDR3 sequence (DNA): TGTGCCAGCAGCTTAGAGAGTCCCGGGACAGGATCCTACGAGCAGTACTTC.